This T cell receptor (beta chain) was observed in a study of shared clonotypes between healthy human individuals. Study-level information: With ages of 18 to 49, the donors were a couple of women and three men. Study-level points and caveats: The study sampled only blood, and tissue repertoires likely differ.

TCRdb's copy holds only in-frame clones and misses some; the assay was immunoSEQ multiplex PCR. The data contain 600,000 to 750,000 clones, approximately 72% of them seen just once; the ten biggest clones take up more than 1.5%. The CDR3 consists of 14 residues. Looked up from germline, CDR1 is MNHEY and CDR2 is SVGAGI. Unmatched junction bases numbered 2, after V lost 3 bases and J lost 5 bases. It was into CD45RA+ naive and CD45RA-negative memory subsets that the CD4+ cells were split. Of note for this clone: Antigen specificity is unknown.

V usage is TRBV6-5 and J usage is TRBJ2-1, with TRBD2 identical over 9 bases. This TCR came from a woman aged 25 to 39 in good health. The sequenced material came from memory CD4+ T cells sorted from blood. Subset in this sample: CD45RA-negative fraction. The CDR3 sequence is CASSYSGSHNEQFF. CDR3 in DNA: TGTGCCAGCAGTTATAGCGGGAGTCACAATGAGCAGTTCTTC.